This T cell receptor (beta chain) is from a study of T-cell reconstitution after alpha-beta-depleted transplantation in children (dated by TCRdb to about 2016). About the full investigation: Using TCR repertoire profiling, the study followed T-cell immune reconstitution in a quantitative way in children after TCRalphabeta/CD19-depleted allogeneic hematopoietic cell transplantation.

The library was made by PCR. TCRdb names Illumina HiSeq 2500 as the instrument used. TCR libraries were prepared with molecular barcoding, using unique molecular identifiers to normalize TCRbeta repertoire quantification. The public reads were reanalyzed by TCRdb: fastp trimming at Q25, MiXCR alignment, in-frame beta chains only. A single entry per CDR3 protein holds the most common genes and DNA from its merged rows. This sample gives about 600,000 distinct CDR3 sequences in total; 20% to 25% of them show up just once. The ten largest clones take up roughly 14% of the sample. According to the study, the label for this sample's treatment or condition signals: allogeneic hematopoietic cell transplantation with graft depleted of TCRalphabeta T cells and CD19 B cells. TCRalphabeta/CD19-depleted allogeneic hematopoietic cell grafts were given to the transplant recipients, all of whom were children. The sample holds a few counts of this clonotype. Its specific antigen is unknown. Base-call qualities are not available, and no considerably larger clone is one nucleotide away.

CDR1 and CDR2 were assigned from the germline V gene as MGHRA and YSYEKL. V and J are trimmed by 3 bases and 0 bases, and the gene matches miss 10 bases of the junction. From the cysteine through the phenylalanine, the CDR3 covers 17 amino acids. Only the CDR3 part of the read is kept: 51 bases, read in frame from the first base. Study-wide conclusions, independent of this receptor: In some patients, the high TCRbeta diversity seen at day 60 was put down to recipient T cells and intrathymic progenitors that had survived conditioning. The apparently early alphabetaT-cell count recovery about two months after transplant was reportedly dependent on only several hundred rapidly expanded clones derived from non-depleted graft cells. The frequencies of hyperexpanded clones fell over the following months, and after one year, T-cell counts and TCRbeta diversity were mostly attributed to newly produced T cells.

This sequence was found in a boy under two years old who had a stem cell transplant for acute myeloid leukemia, so the T cells may come from the graft donor. The receptor chain draws on TRBV4-1 and TRBJ1-1; 7 of the junction bases match TRBD1. Material: PBMCs, mostly from graft donor cells, obtained 360 days after TCRalphabeta/CD19-depleted stem cell transplant. The CDR3 region has the sequence CASSHGQARTMNTEAFF. The nucleotide sequence is TGCGCCAGCAGCCACGGACAGGCCCGGACCATGAACACTGAAGCTTTCTTT.